This record covers a single TCR beta chain. The sample is drawn from a study of patients and donors after allogeneic stem cell transplantation. TCRdb fed the RT-PCR reads into MiXCR, producing one record per CDR3 protein. The repertoire has 920,000 or so distinct CDR3 sequences, 18% of them found once; the top ten carry 5% to 6.5%. The sequence was obtained from a human donor who was either an allogeneic HSCT recipient or a stem cell or donor lymphocyte infusion donor (not recorded which). It is not recorded whose cells these are; they may come from a transplant donor. The sample taken for sequencing was blood, either unsorted or a sorted T cell fraction (not recorded which).

For the CDR3, the DNA is TGTGCCAGCAGCTTATTAGGGCTAGCAAACACCGGGGAGCTGTTTTTT. Protein sequence: CASSLLGLANTGELFF. V and J are TRBV7-3 and TRBJ2-2; maybe TRBD2 (5 bases). The CDR3 is made up of 16 amino acids. Germline CDR1 is SGHTA and CDR2 is FQGTGA. Between the trimmed V and J ends, which lost 2 bases and 2 bases, there was a span of 12 bases.